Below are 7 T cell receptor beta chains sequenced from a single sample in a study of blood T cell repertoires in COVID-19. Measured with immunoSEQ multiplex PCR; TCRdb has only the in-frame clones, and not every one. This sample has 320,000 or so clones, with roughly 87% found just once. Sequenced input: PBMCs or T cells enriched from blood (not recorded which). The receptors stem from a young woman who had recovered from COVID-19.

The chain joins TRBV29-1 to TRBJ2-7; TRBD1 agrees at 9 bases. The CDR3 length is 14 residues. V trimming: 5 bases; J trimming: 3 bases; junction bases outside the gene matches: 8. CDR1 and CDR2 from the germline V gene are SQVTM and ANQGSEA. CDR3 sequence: CSVSPGQGHYEQYF. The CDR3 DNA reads TGCAGCGTTTCGCCGGGACAGGGTCACTACGAGCAGTACTTC.

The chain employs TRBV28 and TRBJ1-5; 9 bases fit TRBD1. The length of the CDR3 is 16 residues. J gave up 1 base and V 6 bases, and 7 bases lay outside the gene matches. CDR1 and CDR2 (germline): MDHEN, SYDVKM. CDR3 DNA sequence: TGTGCCAGCAGCACTACAGGGGGCGCAAGCAATCAGCCCCAGCATTTT. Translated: CASSTTGGASNQPQHF.

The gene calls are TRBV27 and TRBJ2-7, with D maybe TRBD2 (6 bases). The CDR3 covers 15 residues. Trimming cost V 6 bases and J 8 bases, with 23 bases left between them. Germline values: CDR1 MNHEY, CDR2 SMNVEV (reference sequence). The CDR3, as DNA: TGTGCCAGCAGCGGGCCGGCCAGCGGGTATGGCAAGCAGTACTTC. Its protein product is CASSGPASGYGKQYF.

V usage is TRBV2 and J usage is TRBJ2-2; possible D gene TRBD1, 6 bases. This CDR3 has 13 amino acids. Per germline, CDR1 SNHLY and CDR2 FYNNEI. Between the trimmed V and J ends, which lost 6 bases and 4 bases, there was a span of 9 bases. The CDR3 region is CASRSGVTGELFF. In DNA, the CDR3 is TGTGCCAGCAGATCAGGGGTCACCGGGGAGCTGTTTTTT. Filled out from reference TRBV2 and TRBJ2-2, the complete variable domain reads EPEVTQTPSHQVTQMGQEVILRCVPISNHLYFYWYRQILGQKVEFLVSFYNNEISEKSEIFDDQFSVERPDGSNFTLKIRSTKLEDSAMYFCASRSGVTGELFFGEGSRLTVL.

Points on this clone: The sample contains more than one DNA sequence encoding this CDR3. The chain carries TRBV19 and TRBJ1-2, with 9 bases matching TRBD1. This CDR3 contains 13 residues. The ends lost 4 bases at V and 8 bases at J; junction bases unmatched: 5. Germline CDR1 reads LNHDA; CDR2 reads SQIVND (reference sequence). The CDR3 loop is CASSRTGDYGYTF. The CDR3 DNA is TGTGCCAGTAGTAGGACAGGGGATTACGGCTACACCTTC.

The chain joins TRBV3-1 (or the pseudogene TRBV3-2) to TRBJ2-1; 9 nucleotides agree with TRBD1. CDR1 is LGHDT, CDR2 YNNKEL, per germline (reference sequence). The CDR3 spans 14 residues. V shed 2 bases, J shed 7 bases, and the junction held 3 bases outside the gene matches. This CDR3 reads CASSQPDRGNEQFF. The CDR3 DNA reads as TGTGCCAGCAGCCAACCGGACAGGGGAAATGAGCAGTTCTTC.

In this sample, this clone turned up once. This chain's CDR3 is CASSQDDTSGTTLNYEQYF. In DNA form, the CDR3 reads TGCGCCAGCAGCCAAGATGACACTAGCGGGACTACTCTAAACTACGAGCAGTACTTC. The chain recombines TRBV4-1 with TRBJ2-7, with 10 nucleotides matching TRBD2. V was clipped by 0 bases and J by 3 bases; unmatched bases: 14. Germline V gives CDR1 MGHRA, CDR2 YSYEKL. This CDR3 spans 19 amino acids.